This T cell receptor beta chain originates from a study of HIV-infected patients and healthy controls. Study observations and caveats: Healthy controls carried many MAIT alpha-chain CDR3s, while HIV+ repertoires had few.

This clonotype occurred many times. The antigen remains undetermined. cDNA was made from about 500 ng RNA using alpha and beta constant primers. Separate chain-specific third strand synthesis with multiplexing indices produced the alpha and beta libraries. MiXCR, applied by TCRdb to the 5' RACE reads, yields one record per CDR3 protein. This table has around 26,000 distinct CDR3 sequences, 8.5% appearing once. The repertoire came from unfractionated whole blood and reflected all unsorted peripheral T cells. The clonotype originates from an adult in good health. The sequenced material came from blood.

The CDR3 is CASSQDLSSGGREQYF. The CDR3, as DNA: TGTGCCAGCAGCCAAGATCTTTCTAGCGGGGGGCGCGAGCAGTACTTC. This chain links TRBV3-1 with TRBJ2-7; 11 bases map to TRBD2. In germline, CDR1 is LGHDT, CDR2 YNNKEL (reference sequence). The J segment lost 6 bases and the V segment lost 0 bases, leaving 7 bases of the junction unmatched. The CDR3 spans 16 residues.